The clone carrying this T cell receptor beta chain was found a few times. Its target is unknown. CDR3 length: 16 amino acids. Unmatched junction bases numbered 6, after V lost 3 bases and J lost 3 bases. This sample stems from a study of T cell repertoires in cytomegalovirus infection. On the study more broadly: Indications of both CMV infection and matching HLA type were provided by public TCR beta signatures.

Study results and limitations: Dominating the ex vivo response were HLA-C-restricted CMV-specific TCR beta clonotypes. Cumulative public TCR beta family frequency identified carriers of CMV plus the relevant HLA.

TCRdb re-derived calls from the reads in MiXCR, one entry per CDR3 protein. The sample holds about 260,000 distinct CDR3 sequences, 9.1% seen once. The V gene is TRBV12-3 or TRBV12-4, the J gene TRBJ1-4; 8 bases match TRBD1. The source is a human donor in good health (CMV status not recorded). Some clones in this sample may be carry-over from other donors' samples. The source material was PBMCs. CDR3 in amino acids: CASSLRQGSANEKLFF. The CDR3 DNA is TGTGCCAGCAGTTTGAGACAGGGGAGTGCTAATGAAAAACTGTTTTTT.